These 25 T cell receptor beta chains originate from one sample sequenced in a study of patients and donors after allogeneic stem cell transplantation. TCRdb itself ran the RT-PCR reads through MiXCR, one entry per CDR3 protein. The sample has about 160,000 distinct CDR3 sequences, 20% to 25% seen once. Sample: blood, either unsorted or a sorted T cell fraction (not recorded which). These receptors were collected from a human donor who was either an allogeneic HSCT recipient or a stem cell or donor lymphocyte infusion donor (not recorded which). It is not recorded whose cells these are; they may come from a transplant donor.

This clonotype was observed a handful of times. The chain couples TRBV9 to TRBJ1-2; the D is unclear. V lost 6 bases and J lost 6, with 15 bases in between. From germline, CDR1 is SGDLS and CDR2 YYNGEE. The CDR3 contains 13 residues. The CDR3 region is CASTKGGSDGYTF. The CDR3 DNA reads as TGTGCCAGCACCAAGGGAGGGTCGGATGGCTACACCTTC. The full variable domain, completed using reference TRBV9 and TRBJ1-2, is DSGVTQTPKHLITATGQRVTLRCSPRSGDLSVYWYQQSLDQGLQFLIQYYNGEERAKGNILERFSAQQFPDLHSELNLSSLELGDSALYFCASTKGGSDGYTFGSGTRLTVV.

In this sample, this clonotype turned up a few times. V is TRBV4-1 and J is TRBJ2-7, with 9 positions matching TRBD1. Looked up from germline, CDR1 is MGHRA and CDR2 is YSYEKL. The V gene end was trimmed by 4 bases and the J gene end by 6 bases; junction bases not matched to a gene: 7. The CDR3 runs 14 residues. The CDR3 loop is CASSLERTGAEQYF. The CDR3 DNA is TGCGCCAGCAGCCTAGAAAGGACAGGGGCCGAGCAGTACTTC.

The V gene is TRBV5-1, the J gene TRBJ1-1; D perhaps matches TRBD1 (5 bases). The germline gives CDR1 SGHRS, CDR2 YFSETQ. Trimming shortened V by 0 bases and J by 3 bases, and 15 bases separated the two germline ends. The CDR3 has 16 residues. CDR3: CASSLDGTQDYTEAFF. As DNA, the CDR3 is TGCGCCAGCAGCTTGGACGGGACTCAAGATTACACTGAAGCTTTCTTT.

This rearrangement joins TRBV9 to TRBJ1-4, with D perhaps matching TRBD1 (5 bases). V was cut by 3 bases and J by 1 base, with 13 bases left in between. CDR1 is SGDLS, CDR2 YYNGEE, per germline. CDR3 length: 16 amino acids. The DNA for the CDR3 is TGTGCCAGCAGCGCCGACCCGGGGGGAACTAATGAAAAACTGTTTTTT. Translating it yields CASSADPGGTNEKLFF. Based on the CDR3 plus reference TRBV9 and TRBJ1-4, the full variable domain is DSGVTQTPKHLITATGQRVTLRCSPRSGDLSVYWYQQSLDQGLQFLIQYYNGEERAKGNILERFSAQQFPDLHSELNLSSLELGDSALYFCASSADPGGTNEKLFFGSGTQLSVL.

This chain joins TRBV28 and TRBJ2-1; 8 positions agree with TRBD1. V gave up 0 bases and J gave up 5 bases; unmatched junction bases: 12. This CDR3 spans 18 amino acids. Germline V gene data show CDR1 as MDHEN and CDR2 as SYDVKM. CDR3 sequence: CASSLWDPGQEFHNEQFF. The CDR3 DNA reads TGTGCCAGCAGTTTATGGGACCCGGGACAGGAATTTCACAATGAGCAGTTCTTC.

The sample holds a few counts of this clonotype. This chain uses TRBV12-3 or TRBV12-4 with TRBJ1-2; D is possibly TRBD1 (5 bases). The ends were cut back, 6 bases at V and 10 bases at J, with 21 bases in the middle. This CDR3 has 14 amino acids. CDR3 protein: CASSPRGNTNVYTF. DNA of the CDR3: TGTGCCAGCAGCCCCCGGGGGAACACAAACGTCTACACCTTC.

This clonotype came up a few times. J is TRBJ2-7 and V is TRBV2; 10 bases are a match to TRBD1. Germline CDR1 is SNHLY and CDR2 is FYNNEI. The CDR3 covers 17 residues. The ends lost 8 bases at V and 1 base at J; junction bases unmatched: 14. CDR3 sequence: CASLSSSGTGVSYEQYF. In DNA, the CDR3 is TGTGCCAGCCTCTCCTCCTCCGGGACAGGGGTGTCCTACGAGCAGTACTTC.

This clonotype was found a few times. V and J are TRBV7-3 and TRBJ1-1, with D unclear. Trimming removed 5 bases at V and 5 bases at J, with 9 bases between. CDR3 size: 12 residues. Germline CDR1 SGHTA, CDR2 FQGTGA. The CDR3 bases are TGTGCCAGCAGCATCCAACATACTGAAGCTTTCTTT. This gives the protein CASSIQHTEAFF. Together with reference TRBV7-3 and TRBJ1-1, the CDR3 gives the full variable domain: GAGVSQTPSNKVTEKGKYVELRCDPISGHTALYWYRQSLGQGPEFLIYFQGTGAADDSGLPNDRFFAVRPEGSVSTLKIQRTERGDSAVYLCASSIQHTEAFFGQGTRLTVV.

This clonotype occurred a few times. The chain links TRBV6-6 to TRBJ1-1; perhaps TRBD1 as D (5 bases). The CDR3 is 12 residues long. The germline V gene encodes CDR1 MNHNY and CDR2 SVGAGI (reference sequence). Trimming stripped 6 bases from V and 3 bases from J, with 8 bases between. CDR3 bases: TGTGCCAGCAGAGACAGTGACACTGAAGCTTTCTTT. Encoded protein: CASRDSDTEAFF.

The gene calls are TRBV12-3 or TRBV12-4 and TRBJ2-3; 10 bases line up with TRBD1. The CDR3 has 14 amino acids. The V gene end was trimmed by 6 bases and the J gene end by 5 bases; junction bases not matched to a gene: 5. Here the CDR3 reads CASSPGTGVDTQYF. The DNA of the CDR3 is TGTGCCAGCAGCCCCGGGACAGGGGTAGATACGCAGTATTTT.

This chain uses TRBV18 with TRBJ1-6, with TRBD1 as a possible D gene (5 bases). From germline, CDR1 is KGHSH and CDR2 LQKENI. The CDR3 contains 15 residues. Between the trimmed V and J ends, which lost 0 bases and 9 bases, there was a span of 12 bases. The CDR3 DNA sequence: TGTGCCAGCTCACCACCCAATCTAAGGGGTTCACCCCTCCACTTT. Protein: CASSPPNLRGSPLHF.

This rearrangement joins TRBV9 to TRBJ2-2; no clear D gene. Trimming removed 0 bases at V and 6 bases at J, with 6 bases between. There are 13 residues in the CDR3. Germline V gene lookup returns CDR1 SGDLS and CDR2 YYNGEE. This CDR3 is CASSVGGPGELFF. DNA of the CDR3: TGTGCCAGCAGCGTAGGAGGACCCGGGGAGCTGTTTTTT.

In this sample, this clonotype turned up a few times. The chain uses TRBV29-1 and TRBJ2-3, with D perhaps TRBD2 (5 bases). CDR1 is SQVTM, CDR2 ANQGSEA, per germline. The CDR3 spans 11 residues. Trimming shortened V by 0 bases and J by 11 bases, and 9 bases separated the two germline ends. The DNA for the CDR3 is TGCAGCGTTGAAGACCCCGAGGGGCAGTATTTT. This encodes CSVEDPEGQYF.

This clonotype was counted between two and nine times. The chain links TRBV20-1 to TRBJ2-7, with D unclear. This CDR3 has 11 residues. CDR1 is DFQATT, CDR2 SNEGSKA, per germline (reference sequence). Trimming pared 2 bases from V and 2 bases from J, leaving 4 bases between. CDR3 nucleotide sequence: TGCAGTGCTAGAAGCCCCTACGAGCAGTACTTC. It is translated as CSARSPYEQYF.

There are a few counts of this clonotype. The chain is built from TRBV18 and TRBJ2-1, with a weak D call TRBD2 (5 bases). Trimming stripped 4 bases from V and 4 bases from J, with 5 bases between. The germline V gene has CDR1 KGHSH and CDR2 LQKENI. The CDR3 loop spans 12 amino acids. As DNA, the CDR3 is TGTGCCAGCTCACGGGAGTACAATGAGCAGTTCTTC. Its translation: CASSREYNEQFF. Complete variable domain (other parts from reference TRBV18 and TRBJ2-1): NAGVMQNPRHLVRRRGQEARLRCSPMKGHSHVYWYRQLPEEGLKFMVYLQKENIIDESGMPKERFSAEFPKEGPSILRIQQVVRGDSAAYFCASSREYNEQFFGPGTRLTVL.

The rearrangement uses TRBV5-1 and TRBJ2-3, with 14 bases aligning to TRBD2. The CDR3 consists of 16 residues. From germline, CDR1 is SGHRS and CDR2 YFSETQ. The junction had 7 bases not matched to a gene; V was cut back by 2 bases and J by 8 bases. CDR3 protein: CASSFPGLAGEATQYF. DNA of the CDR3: TGCGCCAGCAGCTTTCCGGGACTAGCGGGGGAAGCTACGCAGTATTTT.

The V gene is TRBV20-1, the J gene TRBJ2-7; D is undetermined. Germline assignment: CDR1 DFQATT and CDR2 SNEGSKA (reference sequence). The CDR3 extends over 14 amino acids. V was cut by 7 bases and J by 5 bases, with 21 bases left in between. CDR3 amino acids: CSVRRLNQFHEQYF. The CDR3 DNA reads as TGCAGTGTTAGGCGCCTCAACCAGTTCCACGAGCAGTACTTC.

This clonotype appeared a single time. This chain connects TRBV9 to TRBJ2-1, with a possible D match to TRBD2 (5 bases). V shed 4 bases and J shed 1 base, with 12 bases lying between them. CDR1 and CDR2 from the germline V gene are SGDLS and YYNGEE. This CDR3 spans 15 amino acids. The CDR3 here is CASSPGVQSYNEQFF. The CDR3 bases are TGTGCCAGCAGCCCCGGGGTCCAATCCTACAATGAGCAGTTCTTC.

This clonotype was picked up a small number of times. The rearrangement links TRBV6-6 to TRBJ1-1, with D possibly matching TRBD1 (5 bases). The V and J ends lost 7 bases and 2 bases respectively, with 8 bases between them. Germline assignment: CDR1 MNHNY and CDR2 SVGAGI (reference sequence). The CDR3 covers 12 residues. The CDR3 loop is CASTQGNTEAFF. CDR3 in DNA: TGTGCCAGCACTCAGGGTAACACTGAAGCTTTCTTT.

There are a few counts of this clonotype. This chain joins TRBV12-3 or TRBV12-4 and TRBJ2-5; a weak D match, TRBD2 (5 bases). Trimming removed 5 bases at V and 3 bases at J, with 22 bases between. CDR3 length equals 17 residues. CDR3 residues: CASSRPLGDSAKETQYF. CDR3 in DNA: TGTGCCAGCAGTCGGCCTCTTGGGGATAGCGCCAAAGAGACCCAGTACTTC.

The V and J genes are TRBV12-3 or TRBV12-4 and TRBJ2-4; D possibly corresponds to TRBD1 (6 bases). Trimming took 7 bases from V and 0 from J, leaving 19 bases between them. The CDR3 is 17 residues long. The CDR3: CASTPTLGQLAKNIQYF. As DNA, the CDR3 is TGTGCCAGCACCCCGACCCTTGGACAGCTAGCCAAAAACATTCAGTACTTC.

DNA of the CDR3: TGCAGCGTTGAAGAGGCCCGCTATGGCTACACCTTC. It specifies CSVEEARYGYTF. This sequence joins TRBV29-1 and TRBJ1-2; no firm D call. Germline V gives CDR1 SQVTM, CDR2 ANQGSEA. The CDR3 has 12 amino acids. The V and J ends lost 0 bases and 4 bases respectively, with 6 bases between them.

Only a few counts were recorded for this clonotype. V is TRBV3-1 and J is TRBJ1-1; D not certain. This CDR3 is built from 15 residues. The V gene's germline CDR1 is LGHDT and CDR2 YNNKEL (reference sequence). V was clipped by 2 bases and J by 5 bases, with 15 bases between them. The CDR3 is CASSQSGAVGTEAFF. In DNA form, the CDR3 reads TGTGCCAGCAGCCAATCTGGTGCGGTGGGAACTGAAGCTTTCTTT.

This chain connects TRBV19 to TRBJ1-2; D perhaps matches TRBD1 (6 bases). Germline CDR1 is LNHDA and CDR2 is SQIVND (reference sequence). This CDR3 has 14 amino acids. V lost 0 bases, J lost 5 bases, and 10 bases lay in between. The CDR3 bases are TGTGCCAGTAGTATAGATGGGGGCGGTTATGGCTACACCTTC. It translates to CASSIDGGGYGYTF.

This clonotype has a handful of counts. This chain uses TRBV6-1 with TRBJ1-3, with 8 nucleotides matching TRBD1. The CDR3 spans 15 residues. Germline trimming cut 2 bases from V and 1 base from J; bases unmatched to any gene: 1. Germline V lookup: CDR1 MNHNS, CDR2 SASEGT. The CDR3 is CASSERTGSGNTIYF. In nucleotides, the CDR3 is TGTGCCAGCAGTGAAAGGACAGGGTCTGGAAACACCATATATTTT.